This T cell receptor (beta chain) was recorded in a study of prognosis after radiotherapy for stage I lung cancer. This clonotype is classed as medium-sized. Antigen specificity is unknown. The CDR3 is 14 residues long. The germline V gene encodes CDR1 GTSNPN and CDR2 SVGIG (reference sequence). The trim removed 8 bases at V and 2 bases at J, leaving 8 bases unmatched. The authors amplified TCR beta CDR3 from genomic DNA using two-round multiplex PCR. First-round PCR amplification was performed with primers specific to each TRBV and TRBJ gene. In TCRdb, the multiplex PCR reads were re-called with MiXCR into one record per CDR3 protein. In the table there are approximately 30,000 distinct CDR3 sequences, approximately 46% of which are singletons. Study-wide points: Frequencies of TRBV and TRBJ gene use reportedly varied by whether patients had metastases.

The chain links TRBV30 to TRBJ1-2; 10 positions match TRBD1. Source: PBMCs, taken before or after stereotactic body radiation therapy (not recorded which). The origin of this receptor is a donor aged 50 or older with non-small cell lung cancer. The CDR3 nucleotides read TGTGCCCTGGGACGGGACAGGGGAAACTATGGCTACACCTTC. This sequence encodes CALGRDRGNYGYTF.